The subject of this entry is one TCR beta chain. Its specific antigen is unknown. No much larger clonotype is one base removed from it; base qualities were not supplied. Libraries were prepared through PCR. Sequencing used an Illumina MiSeq. TCRdb applied fastp at Q25 and MiXCR to the public reads, then kept only in-frame beta chains. When rows share a CDR3 protein, they turn into one entry using the most common DNA and genes. In all, the sample holds more than 15,000 distinct CDR3 sequences, and around a third of those were seen once. Of the sample, approximately 1.6% falls within the top ten clones. The data belong to a study of regulatory and conventional T cells in breast cancer (dated by TCRdb to between 2015 and 2017). From the cysteine up to the phenylalanine, the CDR3 has a length of 11 residues. The DNA shown is the 33-base CDR3, in frame from base 1. Based on the germline V gene, the CDR1 and CDR2 sequences are SGHTA and FQGNSA. The junction shows trimming of 6 bases on V and 3 bases on J, plus 5 bases between the germline ends.

Recombination connected TRBV7-2 to TRBJ2-5, with no confident D gene call. The specimen sequenced was conventional T cells from blood. This sequence was found in a female donor in good health. The CDR3 region: CASRSKETQYF. Read as DNA, the sequence is TGTGCCAGCAGGTCGAAAGAGACCCAGTACTTC.